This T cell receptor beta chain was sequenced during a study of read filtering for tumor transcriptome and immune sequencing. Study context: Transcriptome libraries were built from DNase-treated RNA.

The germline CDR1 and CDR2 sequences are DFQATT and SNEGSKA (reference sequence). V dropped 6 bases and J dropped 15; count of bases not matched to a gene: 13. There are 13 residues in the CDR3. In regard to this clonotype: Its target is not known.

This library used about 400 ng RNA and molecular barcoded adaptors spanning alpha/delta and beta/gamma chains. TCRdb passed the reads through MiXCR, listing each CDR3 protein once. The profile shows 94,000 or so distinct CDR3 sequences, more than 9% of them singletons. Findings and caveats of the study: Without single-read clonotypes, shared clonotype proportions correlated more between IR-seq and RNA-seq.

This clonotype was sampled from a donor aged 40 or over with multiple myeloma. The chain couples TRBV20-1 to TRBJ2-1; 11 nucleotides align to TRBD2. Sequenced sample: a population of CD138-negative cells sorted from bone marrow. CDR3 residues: CSANLAGGYSPFF. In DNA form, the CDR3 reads TGCAGTGCAAACCTAGCGGGAGGCTATTCTCCGTTCTTC.